This TCR beta chain appears in the sequencing data of a study of post-analysis software for immune sequencing data. Study summary: The study covered relapsing-remitting, secondary progressive and progressive-relapsing courses of multiple sclerosis.

With regard to this clonotype: No antigen is known for it.

Germline V gives CDR1 DFQATT, CDR2 SNEGSKA (reference sequence). V dropped 5 bases and J dropped 3 bases, with 14 bases sitting between them. CDR3 length equals 14 residues. Study findings and constraints: When compared against controls, multiple sclerosis patients showed significantly lower normalized Chao1 diversity. With TRBV5-6, TRBV5-1 and TRBV20-1 included, 4 to 6 TRBV segments were more frequent in patients than in controls. Same-batch samples co-clustered strongly by F measure.

Libraries were made from TCR beta cDNA, and they carried unique molecular identifiers. A few hundred thousand cDNA molecules came from around 1 to 9.1 million T cells. MiXCR, run by TCRdb on the PCR reads, gives a single entry per CDR3 protein. Seen here are 700,000 to 900,000 distinct CDR3 sequences, about 45% observed once, and the top ten hold 4.9%. This rearrangement joins TRBV20-1 to TRBJ2-1; D is undetermined. Sequencing was performed on blood. The sequence derives from a girl under 18 with multiple sclerosis. CDR3 in DNA: TGCAGTGCTCCAAGCCGGGCCTACTACAATGAGCAGTTCTTC. The encoded protein is CSAPSRAYYNEQFF.